A few counts support the clone carrying this TCR beta chain. Trimming took 7 bases from V and 3 from J, leaving 13 bases between them. The CDR3 has 13 amino acids. Germline-derived CDR1 and CDR2 are SQVTM and ANQGSEA. This entry is derived from a study of blood T cell repertoires in COVID-19. Authors' methods: Nucleated cell number was recorded as an estimate derived from reference gene primer amplification. Profiling relied on immunoSEQ multiplex PCR, and the TCRdb table lists in-frame clones only, not all of them. The V and J calls and clone size come from that table; D and trimming were worked out from the DNA. The table records about 100,000 clones, 70% to 80% of them present only once.

The chain uses TRBV29-1 and TRBJ1-5; D not resolved. Sequencing was carried out using peripheral blood. The receptor comes from an older man with active or convalescent COVID-19. In DNA, the CDR3 is TGCAGCGCCGGGGAGGCCCACAATCAGCCCCAGCATTTT. The encoded protein is CSAGEAHNQPQHF. The whole variable domain, filled in from reference TRBV29-1 and TRBJ1-5, reads SAVISQKPSRDICQRGTSLTIQCQVDSQVTMMFWYRQQPGQSLTLIATANQGSEATYESGFVIDKFPISRPNLTFSTLTVSNMSPEDSSIYLCSAGEAHNQPQHFGDGTRLSIL.